This TCR beta chain came from a study of vaccination and CD4 T cells after COVID-19. Noted treatment: roughly 10-day PBMC culture with coronavirus spike peptide pools or control peptides (ViraFEST assay). Those CD4+ T cells from the unexposed donor predate the COVID-19 pandemic (2011-2018). The length of the CDR3 is 20 residues. V lost 6 bases, J lost 0 bases, and 27 bases lay in between. The germline gives CDR1 MNHEY, CDR2 SVGEGT. Sequencing of cultured CD4+ T cell DNA used the Oncomine TCR Beta short-read assay. Genomic DNA was drawn out of CD4+ T cells grown in culture. TCRdb passed the PCR reads through MiXCR, listing each CDR3 protein once. This table has some 6,500 distinct CDR3 sequences, roughly a third appearing once. As concerns this clonotype: Its target is unknown.

The rearrangement links TRBV6-2 or TRBV6-3 to TRBJ1-5; D remains ambiguous. The specimen was CD4+ T cells from blood, cultured in vitro. This sequence was found in a human donor in good health. In nucleotides, the CDR3 is TGTGCCAGCAGCCACCGTTTCGAAGGTTGGATTTTAGATAGCAATCAGCCCCAGCATTTT. Its protein product is CASSHRFEGWILDSNQPQHF.